This T cell receptor beta chain is from a study of cytomegalovirus exposure and HLA in healthy donors. For the study at large: A prior study identified just under 120 million unique TCR beta sequences from 180 million or so T cells. Membership in the Caucasian-associated ancestry cluster was found for about four fifths of nearly 400 genotyped donors.

Among the donors, all were healthy bone marrow donors. The primer mix had 60 Vbeta and 13 Jbeta primers. The method was immunoSEQ multiplex PCR; TCRdb's version includes in-frame clones alone and lacks a portion of them. In total, the table holds about 140,000 clones. Trimming took off 5 bases at V and 5 bases at J, with 15 bases between the two ends. The V gene's germline CDR1 is SGHAT and CDR2 FQNNGV. The CDR3 consists of 14 residues. The sample comprised PBMCs. The TCR was taken from a man aged 40-49 years in good health and CMV-seronegative. The chain employs TRBV11-2 and TRBJ2-5; maybe TRBD2 (5 bases). CDR3 loop: CASSQGLEGETQYF. CDR3 DNA: TGTGCCAGCAGCCAAGGACTCGAAGGGGAGACCCAGTACTTC.